This is a list of T cell receptor beta chains from one sample in a study of shared clonotypes between healthy human individuals. Produced via immunoSEQ multiplex PCR; TCRdb's table is partial and in-frame only. Of around 2.5 million clones in the sample, 90% to 95% were seen once. The sequencing input was naive CD4+ T cells from PBMCs. These receptors originate from a man between 18 and 35 years old in good health. Some clones in this sample may be carry-over from other donors' samples. Each CDR3 is given without its conserved first and last residue. The D gene is left open where the match is weak.

v_call	j_call	d_call	cdr3_aa
TRBV7-8	TRBJ1-1	-	ASSSLYPGTEAF
TRBV5-5	TRBJ1-2	-	ASSGDGYGYT
TRBV5-4	TRBJ2-1	TRBD1	ASSTGQGIEQF
TRBV28	TRBJ2-4	TRBD2	ASSPLAGAPKNIQY
TRBV28	TRBJ2-7	TRBD1	ASSLATGGKLY
TRBV4-2	TRBJ2-2	TRBD2	ASSQLAGGYPGELF
TRBV9	TRBJ2-1	-	ASSASPHDRSSYNEQF
TRBV6-5	TRBJ1-6	TRBD1	ASKVDRGHSPLH
TRBV5-1	TRBJ2-3	-	ASSPGEVTDTQY
TRBV16	TRBJ1-1	-	ASSHSGTLNTEAF
TRBV6-5	TRBJ2-7	-	ASSYTLGSYEQY